Shown below are 14 T cell receptor beta chains from a single sample sequenced in a study of cytomegalovirus exposure and HLA in healthy donors. Researchers ran the PCR with 60 Vbeta and 13 Jbeta primers. Sequencing was performed with immunoSEQ multiplex PCR; in TCRdb, only in-frame clones are kept and a portion is missing. The sample lists over 30,000 clones, less than 75% occurring once. Material for sequencing was PBMCs. Source of these receptors: a man aged 35 to 55 in good health and CMV-seropositive.

The chain is built from TRBV7-9 and TRBJ2-7, with D tentatively TRBD2 (5 bases). This CDR3 is 15 amino acids long. Germline V lookup: CDR1 SEHNR, CDR2 FQNEAQ (reference sequence). Trimming took 4 bases from V and 0 from J, leaving 13 bases between them. The CDR3 DNA reads TGTGCCAGCAGCTCGGTCGGACTGGGCTCCTACGAGCAGTACTTC. Its translation: CASSSVGLGSYEQYF.

The chain couples TRBV19 to TRBJ2-6; D uncertain. Germline V gene lookup returns CDR1 LNHDA and CDR2 SQIVND (reference sequence). CDR3 length: 15 amino acids. The V and J ends lost 3 bases and 4 bases respectively, with 10 bases between them. CDR3 amino acids: CASSIDQVGANVLTF. CDR3 DNA sequence: TGTGCCAGTAGTATTGACCAGGTGGGGGCCAACGTCCTGACTTTC.

This rearrangement joins TRBV19 to TRBJ1-6; D is ambiguous. V dropped 4 bases and J dropped 5 bases, with 12 bases sitting between them. CDR3 length: 15 residues. Germline CDR1 LNHDA, CDR2 SQIVND (reference sequence). This CDR3 reads CASSTRTQNNSPLHF. CDR3 DNA: TGTGCCAGTAGTACCCGAACACAAAATAATTCACCCCTCCACTTT. The full variable domain, rest sourced from reference TRBV19 and TRBJ1-6, is DGGITQSPKYLFRKEGQNVTLSCEQNLNHDAMYWYRQDPGQGLRLIYYSQIVNDFQKGDIAEGYSVSREKKESFPLTVTSAQKNPTAFYLCASSTRTQNNSPLHFGNGTRLTVT.

This clone occurred a few times. J is TRBJ2-3 and V is TRBV29-1; D might be TRBD2 (6 bases). The CDR3 spans 14 residues. Germline-derived CDR1 and CDR2 are SQVTM and ANQGSEA. V lost 7 bases to trimming and J lost 0 bases, with 14 bases between them. CDR3 in amino acids: CSAGGKLSTDTQYF. Here the CDR3 DNA reads TGCAGCGCCGGGGGAAAACTGAGCACAGATACGCAGTATTTT.

This clone was seen only once. The genes are TRBV2 and TRBJ1-4; TRBD1 matches 8 bases. This CDR3 contains 13 residues. The V segment lost 4 bases and the J segment 7 bases; nucleotides outside the gene matches: 2. Looked up from germline, CDR1 is SNHLY and CDR2 is FYNNEI. CDR3 coding DNA: TGTGCCAGCAGTGGGGACAGGTCTGAAAAACTGTTTTTT. Protein product: CASSGDRSEKLFF. The full variable domain, its missing parts supplied by reference TRBV2 and TRBJ1-4, is EPEVTQTPSHQVTQMGQEVILRCVPISNHLYFYWYRQILGQKVEFLVSFYNNEISEKSEIFDDQFSVERPDGSNFTLKIRSTKLEDSAMYFCASSGDRSEKLFFGSGTQLSVL.

Only a few counts were recorded for this clone. The chain recombines TRBV28 with TRBJ2-7; perhaps TRBD1 as D (6 bases). This CDR3 contains 13 residues. V was shortened by 8 bases and J by 0 bases, with 11 bases between the two germline ends. Germline CDR1 and CDR2: MDHEN and SYDVKM. CDR3 in DNA: TGTGCCAGCCAGACAGGAGGCTCCTACGAGCAGTACTTC. It translates to CASQTGGSYEQYF.

The chain has TRBV19 and TRBJ2-7, with TRBD2 matching over 14 bases. The CDR3 extends over 16 amino acids. V trimming: 6 bases; J trimming: 7 bases; junction bases outside the gene matches: 11. The germline CDR1 and CDR2 sequences are LNHDA and SQIVND (reference sequence). DNA of the CDR3: TGTGCCAGTAGCCTCGGACTAGCGGGGGGAAGGGGGGAGCAGTACTTC. Translation gives CASSLGLAGGRGEQYF.

This chain links TRBV2 with TRBJ1-3; unclear D gene. With 0 bases removed from V and 4 bases from J, the gap between germline ends came to 10 bases. CDR3 length equals 15 residues. Germline-derived CDR1 and CDR2 are SNHLY and FYNNEI. The CDR3 DNA is TGTGCCAGCAGTGAAGCCAGCGGGTGGGGAAACACCATATATTTT. It is translated as CASSEASGWGNTIYF.

This rearrangement joins TRBV6-1 to TRBJ2-2, with TRBD2 as a possible D gene (6 bases). Deletions cut 0 bases from V and 7 bases from J, with 9 bases between. The CDR3 has 14 amino acids. From germline, CDR1 is MNHNS and CDR2 SASEGT. The CDR3 DNA sequence: TGTGCCAGCAGTGAAGCGGTGGAGGGCGGGGAGCTGTTTTTT. Its translation: CASSEAVEGGELFF.

This clone has a single count. This chain connects TRBV6-5 to TRBJ1-6; 11 nucleotides match TRBD1. With V trimmed by 4 bases and J by 6 bases, 5 bases remained unmatched. The CDR3 has 16 residues. Germline V CDR1 and CDR2: MNHEY, SVGAGI. The CDR3 is CASSLGTGGLNSPLHF. CDR3 DNA: TGTGCCAGCAGTTTAGGGACAGGGGGTCTTAATTCACCCCTCCACTTT.

Here the CDR3 DNA reads TGCAGCGCAGCGGGTTTTACGAGACAGCCGAACACTGAAGCTTTCTTT. Residues: CSAAGFTRQPNTEAFF. The chain carries TRBV29-1 and TRBJ1-1, with a weak D call TRBD1 (5 bases). Germline CDR1 reads SQVTM; CDR2 reads ANQGSEA. With 7 bases removed from V and 1 base from J, the gap between germline ends came to 22 bases. CDR3 length equals 16 residues.

This clone was seen only a few times. The genes are TRBV5-1 and TRBJ2-3; 10 positions agree with TRBD1. Germline V gene sequence: CDR1 SGHRS, CDR2 YFSETQ. The CDR3 contains 16 residues. J gave up 3 bases and V 3 bases, and 7 bases lay outside the gene matches. The CDR3 sequence: CASSSSGTGATDTQYF. In DNA, the CDR3 is TGCGCCAGCAGCTCATCCGGGACAGGGGCGACAGATACGCAGTATTTT. The whole variable domain, filled in from reference TRBV5-1 and TRBJ2-3, reads KAGVTQTPRYLIKTRGQQVTLSCSPISGHRSVSWYQQTPGQGLQFLFEYFSETQRNKGNFPGRFSGRQFSNSRSEMNVSTLELGDSALYLCASSSSGTGATDTQYFGPGTRLTVL.

J is TRBJ2-7 and V is TRBV25-1; 7 nucleotides line up with TRBD2. Trimming took 2 bases from V and 0 from J; bases not matched to a gene: 7. Germline V lookup: CDR1 MGHDK, CDR2 SYGVNS. The CDR3 totals 16 residues. Here the CDR3 reads CASSESRREGSYEQYF. The CDR3 DNA is TGTGCCAGCAGTGAAAGTCGGAGGGAGGGCTCCTACGAGCAGTACTTC.

This clone was seen a few times. CDR3 in amino acids: CASSQQPPHLHF. The CDR3 nucleotides are TGTGCCAGCAGCCAACAGCCTCCCCACCTCCACTTT. This rearrangement joins TRBV6-1 to TRBJ1-6; the D is unclear. This CDR3 is built from 12 residues. V lost 6 bases, J lost 15 bases, and 15 bases lay in between. The germline CDR1 and CDR2 sequences are MNHNS and SASEGT.